The sequence of this T cell receptor (beta chain) was determined in a study of identical twins (dated by TCRdb to the mid-2010s). About the investigation overall: The study deep-sequenced TCR alpha and beta repertoires from monozygotic twins, unrelated adults of various ages and cord blood to test whether fetal clonotypes persist. To rule out contamination, replicate twin experiments were performed at different times with different library preparation protocols.

Every donor in the study was a healthy Caucasian. The twin cohort consisted of three pairs of female monozygotic twins, all aged roughly 18 to 30 years. RNA for TCR libraries was isolated from peripheral blood mononuclear cells. This clonotype occurred a few times. The antigen this receptor binds is unknown. Qualities for individual bases were not recorded, and no much larger clone is one base off. Study-wide findings and limitations: In beta out-of-frame sequences, excess twin sharing was weaker, because having fewer shared sequences lowered the signal-to-noise ratio. Invariant T cells such as MAIT and iNKT could partly confound zero-insertion analyses, though diverse VJ usage argued against this for most clonotypes. Abundant cord blood beta clonotypes had fewer insertions, young adult naive repertoires showed a similar but weaker trend, and memory repertoires showed no such trend. Because the same donors could not be followed over many years, the conclusions depended on cross-sectional statistical analysis. In monozygotic twins, out-of-frame TCR alpha sharing was systematically underestimated by recombination models, although the models agreed with sharing between unrelated individuals. Compared with coincidental sharing between unrelated individuals, out-of-frame TCR alpha sequences shared between twins showed an excess of sequences with low generation probability.

Library method: 5' RACE. TCRdb records Illumina HiSeq 2000 as the sequencer. A universal primer binding site was added through template switching, and the final cDNA carried a unique molecular identifier so that TCR cDNA molecules could be counted accurately. Specific primers in the conserved constant-segment region were used to synthesize first-strand cDNA for TCR alpha and beta chains. To control for contamination, every cDNA library carried two barcodes: a SMART-Mk sample barcode plus Illumina barcodes. TruSeq adapter sequences and Illumina sample barcodes were added in two successive PCR steps. Sequencing of the TCR alpha and beta cDNA libraries was done on the Illumina HiSeq platform using custom primers. In the paper's pipeline: Raw reads were processed with MiGEC to extract unique molecular identifiers, and MiXCR was used to determine CDR3 positions. Recombination models were inferred per individual with the repgenHMM and IGoR tools using an EM algorithm. The tcR package in R was used for shared clonotype analysis, with sharing normalized by the product of cloneset sizes. To study raw recombination free of thymic and clonal selection effects, out-of-frame nonproductive sequences were analyzed. The public reads were reprocessed in TCRdb via fastp at Q25 and MiXCR, keeping in-frame beta chains. Records with the same CDR3 protein are collapsed into one entry carrying the most frequent genes and DNA. The V and J calls, along with clone size, are taken from TCRdb and not from the paper's own processing. Recorded for this sample are roughly 720,000 distinct CDR3 sequences; 15% to 20% of them occurred a single time. Around 12% of the sample lies in the top ten.

The CDR3 starts with the cysteine, ends with the phenylalanine, and has 15 residues. The DNA shown is the 45-base CDR3, in frame from base 1. V loses 3 bases of germline sequence and J loses 5 bases, and the interval between the two ends is 16 bases. This sample was shared with a second study, whose subject was T cells expressing NK-cell markers. From the second report: Eight or nine donors provided sorted CD3+CD56+NKG2C+, CD3+CD56+NKG2C- and CD3+CD56-NKG2C+ T-cell subsets, whose TCR beta-chain repertoires were profiled. Of the eight sequenced donors, seven were found to be HCMV-seropositive and one was found to be HCMV-seronegative. In several experiments an anti-gammadeltaTCR antibody was added to restrict sorting to alphabetaTCR-expressing T cells. In about 6 donors, the dominant CD3+CD56+NKG2C+ clonotypes were found to rank among the top 10 CD8+ clonotypes and to make up about 1.0-7.0% of CD8+ T cells. Those dominant clonotypes were again the most abundant among CD3+CD56-NKG2C+ cells in several donors, at roughly 25-65%. Whether the expanded NKG2C-expressing T cell clones were specific for HCMV antigens was left unclear. All eight donors whose samples were sequenced were randomly selected healthy volunteers, three of them men and five women. A commercial ELISA kit detecting HCMV-specific IgG in serum was used to determine HCMV serostatus. For six donors, unsorted PBMC were also used to sequence bulk peripheral blood T-cell repertoires. Reads were demultiplexed and grouped by UMI with MIGEC, and clonotypes were assembled and quantified with MiTCR. To exclude erroneous sequences, any TCR cDNA sequence not supported by at least two reads was discarded. Downstream repertoire analysis used the tcR package, and clonotypes were matched across fractions by CDR3 nucleotide sequence plus V segment. Antigen specificity was annotated against VDJdb with VDJmatch, allowing one amino acid substitution in CDR3.

The TCR comes from a woman under 30 in good health. Recombination connected TRBV12-3 or TRBV12-4 to TRBJ2-5; possibly the D gene is TRBD2, per 6 matching bases. Sequencing used PBMCs. The sequenced DNA: TGTGCCAGCAGTTTTTCTTTCCGGACTACGGAGACCCAGTACTTC. Translated, this gives CASSFSFRTTETQYF.